A single T cell receptor beta chain is shown here with its context. The study ran the assay at deep level. Authors' processing steps: ImmunoSEQ junction-only sequences lacked quality scores, so their filtering differed. The assay was immunoSEQ multiplex PCR, and TCRdb's table has in-frame clones only and misses some. The V and J calls and clone size come from that table; D and trimming were worked out from the DNA. Seen here are about 600,000 clones, more than 95% observed once, and the top ten hold about 0.06%. This entry is derived from a study of shared clonotypes between healthy human individuals. Sequenced material: naive CD4+ T cells sorted from blood. The subset is: CD45RA+ positively selected. The TCR originated in a woman in her twenties or thirties in good health.

CDR3 region: CSANGDGDSTDTQYF. CDR3 DNA sequence: TGCAGCGCTAACGGCGACGGAGATAGCACAGATACGCAGTATTTT. The chain joins TRBV29-1 to TRBJ2-3; D is unresolved. This CDR3 comprises 15 residues. Germline values: CDR1 SQVTM, CDR2 ANQGSEA. The V and J ends lost 7 bases and 0 bases respectively, with 17 bases between them.